A single sample is the source of the 6 T cell receptor beta chains below, sequenced in a study of blood T cell repertoires in COVID-19. Libraries were prepared by immunoSEQ multiplex PCR; TCRdb keeps only in-frame clonotypes and omits some of them. The repertoire holds almost 25,000 clones, with about 91% as singletons. Material: peripheral blood. All receptors derive from a man aged 65-85 years with active COVID-19.

The chain recombines TRBV7-9 with TRBJ1-5; the match to TRBD1 covers 9 bases. Germline CDR1 and CDR2: SEHNR and FQNEAQ (reference sequence). CDR3 length: 17 amino acids. The J segment lost 0 bases and the V segment lost 2 bases, leaving 5 bases of the junction unmatched. The CDR3 nucleotides read TGTGCCAGCAGCTTATACTCGGGACAGGGTAGCAATCAGCCCCAGCATTTT. Translating gives CASSLYSGQGSNQPQHF.

The rearrangement links TRBV27 to TRBJ1-2, with 10 bases matching TRBD1. Germline V CDR1 and CDR2: MNHEY, SMNVEV (reference sequence). V was clipped by 10 bases and J by 5 bases; unmatched bases: 7. The CDR3 is made up of 13 amino acids. The CDR3 reads CATSDRGGYGYTF. Written as DNA, the CDR3 is TGTGCCACCTCGGACAGGGGGGGGTATGGCTACACCTTC.

V usage is TRBV29-1 and J usage is TRBJ2-7; D possibly corresponds to TRBD2 (6 bases). Germline V lookup: CDR1 SQVTM, CDR2 ANQGSEA. This CDR3 is 12 amino acids long. V lost 7 bases, J lost 4 bases, and 14 bases lay in between. Here the CDR3 DNA reads TGCAGCGCAGTGGAGGGCAGATACGAGCAGTACTTC. This gives the protein CSAVEGRYEQYF.

The chain joins TRBV19 to TRBJ2-6; 8 nucleotides agree with TRBD1. Germline V gene lookup returns CDR1 LNHDA and CDR2 SQIVND (reference sequence). The CDR3 has 19 residues. V shed 1 base and J 0 bases; nucleotides not matched to a gene: 8. CDR3 protein: CASSIAPRQGISGANVLTF. The CDR3 DNA is TGTGCCAGTAGTATAGCCCCAAGACAGGGGATCTCTGGGGCCAACGTCCTGACTTTC.

The V and J genes are TRBV11-2 and TRBJ2-6; 8 nucleotides match TRBD1. The germline gives CDR1 SGHAT, CDR2 FQNNGV. The V and J ends lost 1 base and 0 bases, in that order; junction bases with no gene match: 8. CDR3 length equals 19 residues. CDR3 amino acids: CASSLVRGRGRSGANVLTF. CDR3 DNA: TGTGCCAGCAGCTTAGTCCGAGGCAGGGGGCGCTCTGGGGCCAACGTCCTGACTTTC.

This rearrangement joins TRBV6-5 to TRBJ2-1; TRBD2 matches 8 bases. This CDR3 contains 16 residues. V trimming: 0 bases; J trimming: 9 bases; junction bases outside the gene matches: 10. Germline loops: CDR1 MNHEY, CDR2 SVGAGI. CDR3 sequence: CASSYSRPGGPPEQFF. The CDR3 DNA reads as TGTGCCAGCAGTTACTCGAGGCCGGGAGGGCCGCCTGAGCAGTTCTTC.